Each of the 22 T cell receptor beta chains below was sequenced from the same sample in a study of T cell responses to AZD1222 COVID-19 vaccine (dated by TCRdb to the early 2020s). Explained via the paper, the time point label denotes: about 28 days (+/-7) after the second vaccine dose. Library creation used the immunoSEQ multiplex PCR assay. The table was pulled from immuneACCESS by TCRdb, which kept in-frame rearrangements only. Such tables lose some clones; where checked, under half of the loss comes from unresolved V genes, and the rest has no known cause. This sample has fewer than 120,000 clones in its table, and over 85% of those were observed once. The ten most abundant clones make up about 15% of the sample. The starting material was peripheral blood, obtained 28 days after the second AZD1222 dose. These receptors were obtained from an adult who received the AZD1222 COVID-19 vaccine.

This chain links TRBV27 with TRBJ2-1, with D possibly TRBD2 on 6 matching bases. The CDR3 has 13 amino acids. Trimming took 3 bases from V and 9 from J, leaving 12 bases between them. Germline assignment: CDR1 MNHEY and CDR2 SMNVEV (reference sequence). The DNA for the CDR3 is TGTGCCAGCAGTTTCCATCTGGGAGGTGAGCAGTTCTTC. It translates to CASSFHLGGEQFF.

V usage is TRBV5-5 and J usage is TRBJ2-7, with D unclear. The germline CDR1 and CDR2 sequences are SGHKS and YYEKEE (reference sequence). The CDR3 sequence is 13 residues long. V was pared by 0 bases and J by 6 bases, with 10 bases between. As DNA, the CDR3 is TGTGCCAGCAGCTTGGGGGTTGGTGGCGAGCAGTACTTC. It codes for CASSLGVGGEQYF.

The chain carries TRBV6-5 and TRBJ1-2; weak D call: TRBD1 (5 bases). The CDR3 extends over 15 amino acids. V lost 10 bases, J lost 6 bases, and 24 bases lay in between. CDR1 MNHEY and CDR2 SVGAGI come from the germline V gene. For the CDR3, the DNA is TGTGCCATTTCTGGACGCGCGACAGTGGTAGATGGCTACACCTTC. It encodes CAISGRATVVDGYTF.

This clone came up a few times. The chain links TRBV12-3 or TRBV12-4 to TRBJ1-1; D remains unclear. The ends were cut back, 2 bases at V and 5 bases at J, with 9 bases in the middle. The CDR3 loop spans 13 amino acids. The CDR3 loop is CASSLKAGTEAFF. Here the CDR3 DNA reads TGTGCCAGCAGTTTAAAAGCGGGAACTGAAGCTTTCTTT.

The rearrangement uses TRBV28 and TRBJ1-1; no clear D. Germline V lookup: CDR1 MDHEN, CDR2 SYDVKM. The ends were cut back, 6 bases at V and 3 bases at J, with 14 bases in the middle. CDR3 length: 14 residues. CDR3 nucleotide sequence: TGTGCCAGCAGCCAACCCGACCGGTACACTGAAGCTTTCTTT. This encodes CASSQPDRYTEAFF.

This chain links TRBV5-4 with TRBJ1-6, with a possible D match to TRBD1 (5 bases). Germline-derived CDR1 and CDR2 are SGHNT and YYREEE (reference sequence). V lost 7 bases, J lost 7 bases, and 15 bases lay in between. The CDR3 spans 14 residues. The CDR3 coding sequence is TGTGCCAGCGGGGGGGAGCCTGGGAATTCACCCCTCCACTTT. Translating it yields CASGGEPGNSPLHF.

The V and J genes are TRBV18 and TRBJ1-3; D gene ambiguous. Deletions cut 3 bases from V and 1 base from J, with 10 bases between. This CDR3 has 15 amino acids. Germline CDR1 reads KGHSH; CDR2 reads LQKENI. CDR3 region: CASSPLQRSGNTIYF. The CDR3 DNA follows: TGTGCCAGCTCACCCCTACAGCGTTCTGGAAACACCATATATTTT.

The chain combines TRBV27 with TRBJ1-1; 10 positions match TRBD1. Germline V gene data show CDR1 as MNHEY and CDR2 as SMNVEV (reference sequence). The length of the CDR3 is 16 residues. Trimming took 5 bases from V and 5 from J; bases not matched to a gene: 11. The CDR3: CASSPDRGYLATEAFF. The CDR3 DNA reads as TGTGCCAGCAGTCCGGACAGGGGGTATTTAGCTACTGAAGCTTTCTTT.

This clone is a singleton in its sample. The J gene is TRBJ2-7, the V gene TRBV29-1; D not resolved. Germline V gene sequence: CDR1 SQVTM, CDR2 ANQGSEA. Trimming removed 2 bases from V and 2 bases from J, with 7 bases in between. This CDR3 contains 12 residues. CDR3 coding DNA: TGCAGCGTTGAAATAGGGACCTACGAGCAGTACTTC. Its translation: CSVEIGTYEQYF.

The CDR3 protein is CASGGTGGRTDTQYF. The CDR3 bases are TGTGCCAGTGGCGGGACAGGAGGTCGAACAGATACGCAGTATTTT. The chain uses TRBV19 and TRBJ2-3; 8 nucleotides match TRBD1. The CDR3 has 15 amino acids. Germline-derived CDR1 and CDR2 are LNHDA and SQIVND (reference sequence). Trimming at V came to 8 bases and at J to 3 bases, leaving 10 bases not matched to a gene.

For the CDR3, the DNA is TGTGCCAGCAGCCCGATACAGGGTAACACTGAAGCTTTCTTT. It translates to CASSPIQGNTEAFF. V usage is TRBV7-9 and J usage is TRBJ1-1, with D maybe TRBD1 (6 bases). V shed 5 bases and J shed 2 bases, with 12 bases lying between them. This CDR3 comprises 14 residues. Germline V gene data show CDR1 as SEHNR and CDR2 as FQNEAQ (reference sequence).

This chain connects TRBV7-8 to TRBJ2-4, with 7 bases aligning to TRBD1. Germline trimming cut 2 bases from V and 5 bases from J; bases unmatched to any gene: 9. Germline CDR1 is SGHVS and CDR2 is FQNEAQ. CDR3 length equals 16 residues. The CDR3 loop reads CASSLLTGVAQNIQYF. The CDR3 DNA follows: TGTGCCAGCAGCTTACTTACAGGGGTGGCGCAAAACATTCAGTACTTC.

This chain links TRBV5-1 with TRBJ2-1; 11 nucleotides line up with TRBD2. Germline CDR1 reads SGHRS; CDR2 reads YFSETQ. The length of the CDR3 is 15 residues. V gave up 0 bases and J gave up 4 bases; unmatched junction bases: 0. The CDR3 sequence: CASSLGTSGYNEQFF. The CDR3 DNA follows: TGCGCCAGCAGCTTGGGGACTAGCGGGTACAATGAGCAGTTCTTC.

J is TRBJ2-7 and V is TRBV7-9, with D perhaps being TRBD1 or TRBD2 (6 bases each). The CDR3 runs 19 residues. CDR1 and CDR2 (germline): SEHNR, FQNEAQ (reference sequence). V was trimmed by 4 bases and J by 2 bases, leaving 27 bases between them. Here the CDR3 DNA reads TGTGCCAGCAGCTACTCGACAGGTTATGGAGGGAGTCCCACCTACGAGCAGTACTTC. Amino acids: CASSYSTGYGGSPTYEQYF.

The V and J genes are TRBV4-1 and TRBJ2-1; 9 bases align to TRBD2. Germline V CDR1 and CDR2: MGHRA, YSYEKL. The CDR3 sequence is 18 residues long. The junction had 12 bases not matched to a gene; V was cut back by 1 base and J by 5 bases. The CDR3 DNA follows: TGCGCCAGCAGCCAAGGGCCCGCGGGAGGGCCTGAACACAATGAGCAGTTCTTC. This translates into CASSQGPAGGPEHNEQFF.

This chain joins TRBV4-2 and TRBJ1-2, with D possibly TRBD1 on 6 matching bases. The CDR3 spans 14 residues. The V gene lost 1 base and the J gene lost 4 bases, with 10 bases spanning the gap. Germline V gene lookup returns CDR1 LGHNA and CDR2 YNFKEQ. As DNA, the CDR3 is TGTGCCAGCAGCCAAGCGGACAGTAGCTATGGCTACACCTTC. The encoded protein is CASSQADSSYGYTF.

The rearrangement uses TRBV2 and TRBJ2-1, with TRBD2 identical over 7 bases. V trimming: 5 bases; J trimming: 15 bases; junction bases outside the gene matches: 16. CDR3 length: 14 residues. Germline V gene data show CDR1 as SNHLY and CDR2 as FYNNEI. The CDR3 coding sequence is TGTGCCAGCAGTCAAGAGGGAGGGCGGGTAGCGGCGTTCTTC. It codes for CASSQEGGRVAAFF.

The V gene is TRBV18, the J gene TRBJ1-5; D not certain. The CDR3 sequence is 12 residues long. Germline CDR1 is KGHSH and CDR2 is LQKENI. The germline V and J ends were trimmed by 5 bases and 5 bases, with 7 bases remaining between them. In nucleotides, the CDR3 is TGTGCCAGCTCAGGGCCGGATCAGCCCCAGCATTTT. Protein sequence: CASSGPDQPQHF.

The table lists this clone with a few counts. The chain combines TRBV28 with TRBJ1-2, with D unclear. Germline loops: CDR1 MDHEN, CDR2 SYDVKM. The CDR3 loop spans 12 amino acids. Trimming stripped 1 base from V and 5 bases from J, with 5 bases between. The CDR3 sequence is CASSLSWYGYTF. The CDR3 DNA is TGTGCCAGCAGTTTATCATGGTATGGCTACACCTTC.

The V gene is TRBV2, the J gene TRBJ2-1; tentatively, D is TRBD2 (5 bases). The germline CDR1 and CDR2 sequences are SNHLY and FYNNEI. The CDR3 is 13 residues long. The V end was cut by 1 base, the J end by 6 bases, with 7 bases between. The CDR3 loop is CASSEGEGNEQFF. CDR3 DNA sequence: TGTGCCAGCAGTGAAGGTGAGGGCAATGAGCAGTTCTTC.

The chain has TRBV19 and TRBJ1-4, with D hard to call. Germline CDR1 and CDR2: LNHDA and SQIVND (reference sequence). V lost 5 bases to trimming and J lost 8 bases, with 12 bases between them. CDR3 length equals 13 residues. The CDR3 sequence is CASSRHEREKLFF. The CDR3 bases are TGTGCCAGTAGTCGGCATGAGCGAGAAAAACTGTTTTTT.

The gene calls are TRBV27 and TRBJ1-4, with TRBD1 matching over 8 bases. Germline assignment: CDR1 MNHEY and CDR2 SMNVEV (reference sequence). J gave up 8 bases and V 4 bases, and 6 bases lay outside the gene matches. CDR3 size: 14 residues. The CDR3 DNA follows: TGTGCCAGCAGTTCGGACAGGGATGGAGAAAAACTGTTTTTT. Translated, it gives CASSSDRDGEKLFF.